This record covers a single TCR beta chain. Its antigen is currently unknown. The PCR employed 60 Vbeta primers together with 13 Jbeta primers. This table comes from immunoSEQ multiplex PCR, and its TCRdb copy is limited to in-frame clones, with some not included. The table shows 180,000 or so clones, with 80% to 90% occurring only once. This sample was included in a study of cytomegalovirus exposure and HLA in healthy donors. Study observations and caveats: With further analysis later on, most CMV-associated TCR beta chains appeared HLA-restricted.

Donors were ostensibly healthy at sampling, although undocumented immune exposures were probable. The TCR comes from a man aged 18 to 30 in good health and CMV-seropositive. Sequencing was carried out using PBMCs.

CDR3 DNA: TGCAGCGTTGATGTCGGGGGAGGCGAGCAGTACTTC. This translates into CSVDVGGGEQYF. This rearrangement joins TRBV29-1 to TRBJ2-7, with D possibly TRBD2 on 6 matching bases. V was shortened by 3 bases and J by 6 bases, with 12 bases between the two germline ends. The CDR3 is 12 residues long. Germline assignment: CDR1 SQVTM and CDR2 ANQGSEA.